The present TCR beta chain was sequenced within a study of shared clonotypes between healthy human individuals. Study context: Donor composition was a couple of women and a few men, aged 18 to 49. The study's findings and limits: Incompleteness in sorted-subset sequencing, despite large depth, was shown by rarefaction.

The table lists this clone with a count of one. What it binds is not known. Germline V CDR1 and CDR2: SGHVS, FQNEAQ. With 2 bases removed from V and 7 bases from J, the gap between germline ends came to 8 bases. CDR3 length: 12 residues. Study donors comprised healthy, HIV-negative adults devoid of recent acute infection or vaccination. Assay runs were performed at deep level. The assay was immunoSEQ multiplex PCR, and TCRdb's table has in-frame clones only and misses some. The sample holds 2 million to 2.5 million clones, 90% to 95% seen once. This chain uses TRBV7-8 with TRBJ2-5; no definite D call. The sequenced sample was naive CD4+ T cells sorted from blood. The subset was: CD45RA+ positively selected. The receptor was derived from a man aged 18 to 29 in good health. The CDR3 reads CASSLLSGTQYF. Here the CDR3 DNA reads TGTGCCAGCAGCTTACTTAGTGGGACCCAGTACTTC.